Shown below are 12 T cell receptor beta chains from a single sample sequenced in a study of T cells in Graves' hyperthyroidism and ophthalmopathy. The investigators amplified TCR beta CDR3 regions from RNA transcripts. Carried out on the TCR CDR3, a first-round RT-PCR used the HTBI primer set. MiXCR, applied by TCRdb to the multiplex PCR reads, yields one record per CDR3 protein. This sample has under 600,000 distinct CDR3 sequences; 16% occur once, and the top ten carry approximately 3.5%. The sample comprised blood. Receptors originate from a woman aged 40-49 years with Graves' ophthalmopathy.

The CDR3 region is CASSQTDLSDTGELFF. The CDR3 DNA reads as TGTGCCAGCAGTCAGACCGACCTCTCGGACACCGGGGAGCTGTTTTTT. V gene TRBV6-1 combines with J gene TRBJ2-2; D gene ambiguous. Germline-derived CDR1 and CDR2 are MNHNS and SASEGT. V gave up 5 bases and J gave up 3 bases, with 16 bases separating them. This CDR3 is 16 amino acids long.

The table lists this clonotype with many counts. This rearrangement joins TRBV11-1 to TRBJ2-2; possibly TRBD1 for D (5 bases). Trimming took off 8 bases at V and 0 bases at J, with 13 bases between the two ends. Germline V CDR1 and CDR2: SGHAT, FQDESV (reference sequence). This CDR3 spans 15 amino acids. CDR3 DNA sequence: TGTGCCAGCTCTTCTCAGGGTCCGAACACCGGGGAGCTGTTTTTT. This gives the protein CASSSQGPNTGELFF.

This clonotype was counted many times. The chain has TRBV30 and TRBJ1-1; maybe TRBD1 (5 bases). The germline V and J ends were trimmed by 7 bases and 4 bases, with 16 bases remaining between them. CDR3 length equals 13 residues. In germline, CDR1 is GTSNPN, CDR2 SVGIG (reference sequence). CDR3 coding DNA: TGTGCCTCAACCTACGGGACGGTCACTGAAGCTTTCTTT. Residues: CASTYGTVTEAFF.

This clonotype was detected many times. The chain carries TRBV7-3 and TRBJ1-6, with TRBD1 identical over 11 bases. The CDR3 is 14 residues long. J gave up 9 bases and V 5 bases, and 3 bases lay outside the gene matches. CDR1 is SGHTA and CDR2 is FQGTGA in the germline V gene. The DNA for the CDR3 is TGTGCCAGCAGCACGGGACAGGGGGGTTCACCCCTCCACTTT. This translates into CASSTGQGGSPLHF. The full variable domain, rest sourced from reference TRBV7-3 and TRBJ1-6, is GAGVSQTPSNKVTEKGKYVELRCDPISGHTALYWYRQSLGQGPEFLIYFQGTGAADDSGLPNDRFFAVRPEGSVSTLKIQRTERGDSAVYLCASSTGQGGSPLHFGNGTRLTVT.

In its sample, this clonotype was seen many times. The CDR3 nucleotides read TGTGCCAGCGGGCGCGGGACACTACTTTTGGATACGCAGTATTTT. Translation: CASGRGTLLLDTQYF. The rearrangement uses TRBV2 and TRBJ2-3; D may be TRBD1 or TRBD2 (6 bases each). The germline CDR1 and CDR2 sequences are SNHLY and FYNNEI. Between the trimmed V and J ends, which lost 8 bases and 6 bases, there was a span of 21 bases. The CDR3 consists of 15 residues. Using reference TRBV2 and TRBJ2-3 for the parts outside the CDR3, the full variable domain is EPEVTQTPSHQVTQMGQEVILRCVPISNHLYFYWYRQILGQKVEFLVSFYNNEISEKSEIFDDQFSVERPDGSNFTLKIRSTKLEDSAMYFCASGRGTLLLDTQYFGPGTRLTVL.

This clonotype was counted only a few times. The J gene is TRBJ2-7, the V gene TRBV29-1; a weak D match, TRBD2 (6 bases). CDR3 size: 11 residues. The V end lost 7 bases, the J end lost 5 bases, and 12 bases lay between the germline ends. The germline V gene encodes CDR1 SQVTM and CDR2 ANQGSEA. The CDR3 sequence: CSGGGTHEQYF. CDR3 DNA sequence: TGCAGCGGGGGCGGGACCCACGAGCAGTACTTC.

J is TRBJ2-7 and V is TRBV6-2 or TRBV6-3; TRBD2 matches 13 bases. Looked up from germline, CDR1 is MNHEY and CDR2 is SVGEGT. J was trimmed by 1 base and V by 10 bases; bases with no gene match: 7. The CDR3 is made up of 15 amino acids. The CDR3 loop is CATRGGLAGSYEQYF. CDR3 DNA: TGTGCCACCCGAGGGGGACTAGCGGGATCCTACGAGCAGTACTTC.

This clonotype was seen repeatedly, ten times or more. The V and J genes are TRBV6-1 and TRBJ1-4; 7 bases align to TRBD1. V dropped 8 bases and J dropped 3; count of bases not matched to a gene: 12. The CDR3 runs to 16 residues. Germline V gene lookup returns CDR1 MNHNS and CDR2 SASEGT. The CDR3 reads CASGSTGGTANEKLFF. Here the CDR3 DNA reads TGTGCCAGCGGATCCACGGGGGGGACAGCTAATGAAAAACTGTTTTTT.

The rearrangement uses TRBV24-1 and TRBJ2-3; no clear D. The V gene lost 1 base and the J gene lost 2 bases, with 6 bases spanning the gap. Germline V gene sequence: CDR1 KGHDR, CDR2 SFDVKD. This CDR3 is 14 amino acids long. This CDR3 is CATSDFPTTDTQYF. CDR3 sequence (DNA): TGTGCCACCAGTGATTTTCCAACCACAGATACGCAGTATTTT.

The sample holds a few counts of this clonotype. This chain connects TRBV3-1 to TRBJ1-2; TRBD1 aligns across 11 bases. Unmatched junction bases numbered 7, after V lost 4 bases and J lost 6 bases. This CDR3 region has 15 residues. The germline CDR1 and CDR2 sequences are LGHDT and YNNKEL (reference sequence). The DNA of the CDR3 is TGTGCCAGCAGCCCCGGGACAGGGGGATTGGATGGCTACACCTTC. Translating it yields CASSPGTGGLDGYTF. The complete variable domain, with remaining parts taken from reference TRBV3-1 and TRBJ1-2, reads DTAVSQTPKYLVTQMGNDKSIKCEQNLGHDTMYWYKQDSKKFLKIMFSYNNKELIINETVPNRFSPKSPDKAHLNLHINSLELGDSAVYFCASSPGTGGLDGYTFGSGTRLTVV.

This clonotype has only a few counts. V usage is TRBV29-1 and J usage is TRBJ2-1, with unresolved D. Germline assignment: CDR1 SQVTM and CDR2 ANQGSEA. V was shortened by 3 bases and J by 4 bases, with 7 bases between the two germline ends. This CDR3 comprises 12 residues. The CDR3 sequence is CSVERSYNEQFF. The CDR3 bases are TGCAGCGTTGAGAGGTCGTACAATGAGCAGTTCTTC.

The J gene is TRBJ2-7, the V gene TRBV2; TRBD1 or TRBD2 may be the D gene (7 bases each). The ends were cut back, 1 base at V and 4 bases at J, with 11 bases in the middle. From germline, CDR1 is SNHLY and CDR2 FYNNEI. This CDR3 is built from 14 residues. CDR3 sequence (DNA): TGTGCCAGCAGTGAAGACAGGGGAGGGTACGAGCAGTACTTC. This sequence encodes CASSEDRGGYEQYF.